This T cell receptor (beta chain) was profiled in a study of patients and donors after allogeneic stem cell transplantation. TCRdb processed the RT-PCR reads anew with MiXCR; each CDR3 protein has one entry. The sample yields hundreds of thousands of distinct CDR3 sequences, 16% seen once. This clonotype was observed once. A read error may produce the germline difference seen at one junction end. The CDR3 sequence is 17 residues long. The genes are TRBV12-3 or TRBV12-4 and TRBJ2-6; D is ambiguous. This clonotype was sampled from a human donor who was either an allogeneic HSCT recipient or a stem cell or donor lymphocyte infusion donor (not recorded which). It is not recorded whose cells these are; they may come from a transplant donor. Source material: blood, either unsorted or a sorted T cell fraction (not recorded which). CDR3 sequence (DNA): TGTGCCAGCACACTTACGGGTCCTAAGCCTCGGGCCAACGCCCTGACTTTC. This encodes CASTLTGPKPRANALTF.